These 18 T cell receptor beta chains share one sample of origin, sequenced in a study of T cell repertoires in cytomegalovirus infection. TCRdb processed the reads anew with MiXCR; each CDR3 protein has one entry. The sample has about 700,000 distinct CDR3 sequences, roughly 33% seen once. Their target antigens are unknown. This specimen was cultured PBMCs, taken from culture after CMV antigen stimulation. The receptor source for this set is a human donor in good health (CMV status not recorded). Some clones in this sample may be carry-over from other donors' samples.

The V call is TRBV3-1, the J call TRBJ2-3, with D hard to call. V was pared by 2 bases and J by 6 bases, with 9 bases between. This CDR3 has 13 amino acids. CDR1 is LGHDT and CDR2 is YNNKEL in the germline V gene (reference sequence). The DNA for the CDR3 is TGTGCCAGCAGCCAAAATTTACGGGATACGCAGTATTTT. Translating gives CASSQNLRDTQYF.

This clonotype came up many times. The chain links TRBV7-9 to TRBJ1-2; TRBD1 is a possible D gene (5 bases). The V end lost 5 bases, the J end lost 5 bases, and 15 bases lay between the germline ends. The CDR3 loop spans 14 amino acids. Per germline, CDR1 SEHNR and CDR2 FQNEAQ (reference sequence). The chain's CDR3 is CASSGANRLYGYTF. The CDR3 nucleotides are TGTGCCAGCAGCGGGGCAAACCGTCTGTATGGCTACACCTTC.

V usage is TRBV27 and J usage is TRBJ2-6; D gene ambiguous. This CDR3 is built from 16 residues. Deletions cut 2 bases from V and 0 bases from J, with 8 bases between. CDR1 and CDR2 (germline): MNHEY, SMNVEV (reference sequence). For the CDR3, the DNA is TGTGCCAGCAGTTTAAAACTCAGCTCTGGGGCCAACGTCCTGACTTTC. Its protein product is CASSLKLSSGANVLTF.

The chain has TRBV19 and TRBJ1-5; D is uncertain. Looked up from germline, CDR1 is LNHDA and CDR2 is SQIVND (reference sequence). Between the trimmed V and J ends, which lost 7 bases and 7 bases, there was a span of 20 bases. This CDR3 region has 15 residues. CDR3 coding DNA: TGTGCCAGTAAGGTGCTGCGGGGTCCCGAGCAGCCCCAGCATTTT. This translates into CASKVLRGPEQPQHF.

The chain recombines TRBV5-6 with TRBJ1-1; D not resolved. Germline V gives CDR1 SGHDT, CDR2 YYEEEE. V dropped 3 bases and J dropped 7 bases, with 16 bases sitting between them. The CDR3 covers 14 residues. This CDR3 is CASSSRHRWGEAFF. DNA for the CDR3: TGTGCCAGCAGCTCCAGACACCGGTGGGGTGAAGCTTTCTTT.

This clonotype showed up just a few times. The chain combines TRBV10-3 with TRBJ2-3, with TRBD2 as a possible D gene (6 bases). The CDR3 is 14 residues long. Per germline, CDR1 ENHRY and CDR2 SYGVKD. The V end lost 4 bases, the J end lost 4 bases, and 12 bases lay between the germline ends. CDR3 coding DNA: TGTGCCATCAGTGCTAGCGAGTTGGCAGATACGCAGTATTTT. It translates to CAISASELADTQYF.

The J gene is TRBJ1-2, the V gene TRBV7-2, with a possible D match to TRBD1 (5 bases). The CDR3 consists of 14 residues. V was cut by 5 bases and J by 4 bases, with 14 bases left in between. Germline V gives CDR1 SGHTA, CDR2 FQGNSA. CDR3 in DNA: TGTGCCAGCAGCGTGCCCCCAGGGATCTATGGCTACACCTTC. Amino acid sequence: CASSVPPGIYGYTF. The full variable domain, completed using reference TRBV7-2 and TRBJ1-2, is GAGVSQSPSNKVTEKGKDVELRCDPISGHTALYWYRQSLGQGLEFLIYFQGNSAPDKSGLPSDRFSAERTGGSVSTLTIQRTQQEDSAVYLCASSVPPGIYGYTFGSGTRLTVV.

This clonotype was counted between two and nine times. The J gene is TRBJ2-5, the V gene TRBV12-3 or TRBV12-4, with D possibly TRBD2 on 6 matching bases. The CDR3 covers 16 residues. Trimming took off 3 bases at V and 0 bases at J, with 14 bases between the two ends. The CDR3 DNA sequence: TGTGCCAGCAGTTTTGTGGGGGAGGCGTACCAAGAGACCCAGTACTTC. This encodes CASSFVGEAYQETQYF.

The V call is TRBV7-2, the J call TRBJ2-5; D uncertain. The CDR3 sequence is 13 residues long. Germline CDR1 and CDR2: SGHTA and FQGNSA. The V end lost 4 bases, the J end lost 5 bases, and 11 bases lay between the germline ends. The CDR3 DNA reads as TGTGCCAGCAGCTCGCGACGGATCGAGACCCAGTACTTC. It yields the protein CASSSRRIETQYF.

Only a few counts were recorded for this clonotype. The rearrangement uses TRBV12-3 or TRBV12-4 and TRBJ2-1; 13 nucleotides match TRBD2. V trimming: 7 bases; J trimming: 1 base; junction bases outside the gene matches: 7. The CDR3 covers 17 residues. This CDR3 is CASTLGLAGLSYNEQFF. The CDR3 DNA is TGTGCCAGCACCTTGGGACTAGCGGGGTTGTCCTACAATGAGCAGTTCTTC.

The chain employs TRBV5-1 and TRBJ2-5; D is ambiguous. The CDR3 is 13 residues long. Germline V gene sequence: CDR1 SGHRS, CDR2 YFSETQ. Trimming removed 0 bases from V and 8 bases from J, with 11 bases in between. The CDR3: CASSLETETTQYF. The DNA of the CDR3 is TGCGCCAGCAGCTTGGAAACAGAGACCACCCAGTACTTC.

This chain uses TRBV29-1 with TRBJ2-3; either TRBD1 or TRBD2 may fit D (5 bases each). Trimming shortened V by 4 bases and J by 1 base, and 12 bases separated the two germline ends. CDR3 length equals 14 residues. In germline, CDR1 is SQVTM, CDR2 ANQGSEA. In DNA, the CDR3 is TGCAGCGTTGGGGACCGGATCGGCACAGATACGCAGTATTTT. Encoded protein: CSVGDRIGTDTQYF.

This clonotype was seen a handful of times. The CDR3 loop reads CASRSGTSADTQYF. DNA of the CDR3: TGTGCCAGTAGGTCGGGGACTAGCGCAGATACGCAGTATTTT. The rearrangement uses TRBV11-2 and TRBJ2-3, with 10 positions matching TRBD2. Trimming at V came to 9 bases and at J to 4 bases, leaving 7 bases not matched to a gene. The CDR3 totals 14 residues. Per the germline V gene, CDR1 is SGHAT and CDR2 is FQNNGV.

The gene calls are TRBV6-1 and TRBJ1-5, with 8 nucleotides matching TRBD1. Germline V gives CDR1 MNHNS, CDR2 SASEGT. The CDR3 is 16 amino acids. Trimming at V came to 5 bases and at J to 5 bases, leaving 11 bases not matched to a gene. The CDR3 nucleotides are TGTGCCAGCAGTAACCGGAGGACAGGGAATTATCAGCCCCAGCATTTT. It specifies CASSNRRTGNYQPQHF.

The genes are TRBV7-2 and TRBJ2-3; weak D call: TRBD2 (6 bases). Trimming pared 5 bases from V and 0 bases from J, leaving 15 bases between. Germline V lookup: CDR1 SGHTA, CDR2 FQGNSA. This CDR3 has 16 residues. This chain's CDR3 is CASSPKRAGSTDTQYF. The CDR3 DNA follows: TGTGCCAGCAGCCCCAAGCGGGCGGGGAGCACAGATACGCAGTATTTT.

The gene calls are TRBV20-1 and TRBJ2-1; 10 nucleotides line up with TRBD2. The CDR3 covers 14 residues. V shed 6 bases, J shed 5 bases, and the junction held 7 bases outside the gene matches. Germline CDR1 is DFQATT and CDR2 is SNEGSKA (reference sequence). CDR3 loop: CSARLAGAHNEQFF. The CDR3 nucleotides read TGCAGTGCCCGGCTAGCGGGAGCGCACAATGAGCAGTTCTTC.

DNA of the CDR3: TGTGCCAGCAGCTGGACTAGTCGGGCAAACACAGATACGCAGTATTTT. Its protein product is CASSWTSRANTDTQYF. J is TRBJ2-3 and V is TRBV6-6, with 7 bases fitting TRBD2. CDR1 is MNHNY, CDR2 SVGAGI, per germline (reference sequence). The CDR3 has 16 amino acids. With 6 bases clipped from V and 2 bases from J, the junction kept 11 bases outside the gene matches.

The chain has TRBV7-6 and TRBJ1-4, with D possibly being TRBD1 (6 bases). Germline V lookup: CDR1 SGHVS, CDR2 FNYEAQ. V was pared by 5 bases and J by 4 bases, with 14 bases between. This CDR3 has 15 residues. CDR3 sequence (DNA): TGTGCCAGCAGCATAAACAGGGCTAATAATGAAAAACTGTTTTTT. It specifies CASSINRANNEKLFF.